What follows is one T cell receptor beta chain and its context. Primers: 60 Vbeta forward and 13 Jbeta reverse. TCRdb keeps only in-frame clones here, not all; method: immunoSEQ multiplex PCR. The table includes around 62,000 clones, around 80% detected once. The germline V gene has CDR1 LNHDA and CDR2 SQIVND (reference sequence). CDR3 size: 16 residues. The V and J ends lost 7 bases and 4 bases, in that order; junction bases with no gene match: 9. This sample was taken from a study of cytomegalovirus exposure and HLA in healthy donors. Sequences were obtained from PBMCs. This TCR derives from a woman in her 30s in good health and CMV-seronegative. V is TRBV19 and J is TRBJ2-3; 12 bases fit TRBD2. The CDR3 DNA is TGTGCCAGTACCACCCCGGGACTAGCGGGCCCAGATACGCAGTATTTT. Translation: CASTTPGLAGPDTQYF.